The next 9 T cell receptor beta chains were all read from a single sample in a study of neurological immune-mediated disorders. Described time point: longitudinal time-point 1 (baseline). In TCRdb, the 5' RACE reads were re-called with MiXCR into one record per CDR3 protein. Of fewer than 90,000 distinct CDR3 sequences listed, roughly a tenth are singletons. The sequencing input was PBMCs. The source is a man younger than 40 in good health.

This clonotype was observed at least ten times. CDR3 nucleotide sequence: TGCGCCAGCAGCCTCTTCGAACCCAGCGAGCAGTACTTC. Protein sequence: CASSLFEPSEQYF. V is TRBV5-1 and J is TRBJ2-7; D is ambiguous. CDR1 is SGHRS, CDR2 YFSETQ, per germline. The CDR3 runs 13 residues. With 4 bases removed from V and 6 bases from J, the gap between germline ends came to 14 bases.

This clonotype was seen repeatedly, ten times or more. V is TRBV4-1 and J is TRBJ2-2; no firm D call. The CDR3 contains 16 residues. Trimming removed 1 base at V and 5 bases at J, with 14 bases between. The germline CDR1 and CDR2 sequences are MGHRA and YSYEKL. This chain's CDR3 is CASSQGVSSRTGELFF. The CDR3 DNA reads as TGCGCCAGCAGCCAAGGAGTATCATCCCGGACCGGGGAGCTGTTTTTT.

This chain joins TRBV7-6 and TRBJ2-2, with 7 bases fitting TRBD2. The CDR3 extends over 15 amino acids. V trimming: 5 bases; J trimming: 0 bases; junction bases outside the gene matches: 3. Germline loops: CDR1 SGHVS, CDR2 FNYEAQ. The CDR3 DNA follows: TGTGCCAGCAGCCCGGGAGGAGCGAACACCGGGGAGCTGTTTTTT. Protein product: CASSPGGANTGELFF.

This clonotype was counted ten times or more. The V call is TRBV15, the J call TRBJ1-4; TRBD1 might be the D (6 bases). Trimming removed 2 bases at V and 0 bases at J, with 16 bases between. The CDR3 has 18 amino acids. Germline CDR1 LNHNV, CDR2 YYDKDF (reference sequence). The CDR3 coding sequence is TGTGCCACCAGCAGAAGAGGACAGATTCGCGCAACTAATGAAAAACTGTTTTTT. It translates to CATSRRGQIRATNEKLFF.

This clonotype was observed many times. The chain is built from TRBV20-1 and TRBJ1-1, with 9 bases identical to TRBD1. The CDR3 has 11 amino acids. Germline lookup yields CDR1 DFQATT and CDR2 SNEGSKA (reference sequence). The trim removed 8 bases at V and 6 bases at J, leaving 4 bases unmatched. CDR3 nucleotides: TGCAGTAGGACAGGGGTCCCTGAAGCTTTCTTT. Translated, it gives CSRTGVPEAFF.

This clonotype was found many times. This rearrangement joins TRBV15 to TRBJ2-7, with 9 bases fitting TRBD2. Per germline, CDR1 LNHNV and CDR2 YYDKDF (reference sequence). V was pared by 7 bases and J by 4 bases, with 8 bases of the junction left unmatched. The CDR3 runs to 14 residues. This chain's CDR3 is CATTEGAGGYEQYF. The CDR3 bases are TGTGCCACCACCGAGGGAGCGGGAGGATACGAGCAGTACTTC.

Ten or more counts support this clonotype. This rearrangement joins TRBV12-3 or TRBV12-4 to TRBJ2-7, with TRBD2 matching over 16 bases. The CDR3 runs to 18 residues. J gave up 2 bases and V 5 bases, and 9 bases lay outside the gene matches. CDR3 amino acids: CASSVGTSGRAAPYEQYF. The CDR3 DNA reads as TGTGCCAGCAGTGTCGGGACTAGCGGGAGGGCCGCACCCTACGAGCAGTACTTC.

Many counts were recorded for this clonotype. This chain links TRBV6-6 with TRBJ1-6; 11 bases are a match to TRBD1. Per germline, CDR1 MNHNY and CDR2 SVGAGI (reference sequence). CDR3 length: 17 residues. V lost 2 bases and J lost 6; bases outside the gene matches: 6. The CDR3 sequence is CASSYGQGARFNSPLHF. In nucleotides, the CDR3 is TGTGCCAGCAGTTACGGACAGGGGGCAAGATTTAATTCACCCCTCCACTTT.

There are many counts of this clonotype. The V gene is TRBV3-1, the J gene TRBJ2-2; TRBD1 might be the D (6 bases). The V gene's germline CDR1 is LGHDT and CDR2 YNNKEL (reference sequence). This CDR3 is 14 amino acids long. V was pared by 8 bases and J by 4 bases, with 14 bases between. Here the CDR3 reads CASGLGHPTGELFF. As DNA, the CDR3 is TGTGCCAGCGGCTTGGGACACCCCACCGGGGAGCTGTTTTTT.